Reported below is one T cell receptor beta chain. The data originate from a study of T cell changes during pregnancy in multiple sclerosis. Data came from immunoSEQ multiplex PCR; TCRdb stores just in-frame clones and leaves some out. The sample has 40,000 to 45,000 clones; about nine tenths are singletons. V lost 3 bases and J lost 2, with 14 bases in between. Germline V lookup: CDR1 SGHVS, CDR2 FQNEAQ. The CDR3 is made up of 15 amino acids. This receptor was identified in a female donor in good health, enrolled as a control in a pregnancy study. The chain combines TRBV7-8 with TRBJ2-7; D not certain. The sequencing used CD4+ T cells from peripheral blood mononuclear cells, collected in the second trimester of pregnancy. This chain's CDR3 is CASSFPGQIAYEQYF. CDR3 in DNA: TGTGCCAGCAGCTTTCCAGGTCAGATTGCCTACGAGCAGTACTTC.